The entry below gives a single TCR beta chain sequence along with its context. Assay used: immunoSEQ multiplex PCR; TCRdb lists only in-frame clones, some missing. The repertoire has some 85,000 clones, roughly 84% of them found once; the top ten carry 0.24%. The data are from a study of OX40 agonist ivuxolimab in advanced cancers. Trimming left V 2 bases short and J 5 bases short, with 15 bases between. Per germline, CDR1 WNHNN and CDR2 SYGVQD (reference sequence). The CDR3 is 15 residues long. V usage is TRBV10-1 and J usage is TRBJ2-5; D not resolved. The TCR sequence derives from an adult with an advanced solid tumor such as melanoma, head and neck, liver or kidney cancer. Sample: CD4+ or CD8+ T cells sorted from blood, taken in a trial of the OX40 agonist ivuxolimab. The CDR3 loop reads CASSEVRSLGETQYF. CDR3 bases: TGCGCCAGCAGTGAGGTCAGGAGCCTCGGGGAGACCCAGTACTTC.